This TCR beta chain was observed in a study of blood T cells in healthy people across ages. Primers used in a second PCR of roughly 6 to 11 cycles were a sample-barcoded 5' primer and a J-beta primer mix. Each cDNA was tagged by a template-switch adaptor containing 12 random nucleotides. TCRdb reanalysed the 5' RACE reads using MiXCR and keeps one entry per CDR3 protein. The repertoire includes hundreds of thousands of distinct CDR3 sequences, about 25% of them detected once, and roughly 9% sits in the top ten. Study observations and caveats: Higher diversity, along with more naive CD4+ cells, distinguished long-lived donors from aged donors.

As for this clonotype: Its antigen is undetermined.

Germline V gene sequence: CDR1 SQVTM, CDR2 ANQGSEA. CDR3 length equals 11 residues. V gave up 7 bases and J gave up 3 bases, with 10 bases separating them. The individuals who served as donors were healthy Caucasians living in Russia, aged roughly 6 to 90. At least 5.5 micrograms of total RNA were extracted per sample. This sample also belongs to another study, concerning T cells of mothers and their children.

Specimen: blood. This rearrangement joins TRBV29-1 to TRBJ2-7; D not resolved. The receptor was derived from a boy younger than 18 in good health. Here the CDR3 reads CSASVLYEQYF. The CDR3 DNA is TGCAGCGCCTCAGTTCTCTACGAGCAGTACTTC.